This T cell receptor beta chain was sequenced for a study of beta chain features in type 1 diabetes. Whole-study findings and limits: The study found moderately but significantly shorter TCRB CDR3s in all four CD4+ subsets of Type 1 diabetes patients.

The CDR3 runs to 14 residues. With V trimmed by 4 bases and J by 3 bases, 6 bases remained unmatched. CDR1 and CDR2 (germline): MNHNS, SASEGT. CD4+ cells of the naive, central memory, regulatory and stem cell-like memory types were sorted via CD45RO/CCR7/CD25/CD127/CD95/CD27. In the case of this clone: Its matching antigen is unknown.

The study reverse transcribed the entire isolated RNA, so it sequenced expressed TCRB transcripts. For naive, central memory and regulatory T cell samples, reads averaged approximately 3.6 million. Using immunoSEQ multiplex PCR, the repertoire was profiled, and TCRdb retains in-frame clones only, with some absent. The table shows around 710,000 clones, with about an eighth occurring only once. The source of this sequence is a man younger than 40 with type 1 diabetes. The specimen was naive CD4+ T cells from blood. The chain carries TRBV6-1 and TRBJ2-7; 7 positions match TRBD1. The CDR3 sequence is CASSVWDRDYEQYF. The CDR3 nucleotides read TGTGCCAGCAGTGTTTGGGACAGAGACTACGAGCAGTACTTC.